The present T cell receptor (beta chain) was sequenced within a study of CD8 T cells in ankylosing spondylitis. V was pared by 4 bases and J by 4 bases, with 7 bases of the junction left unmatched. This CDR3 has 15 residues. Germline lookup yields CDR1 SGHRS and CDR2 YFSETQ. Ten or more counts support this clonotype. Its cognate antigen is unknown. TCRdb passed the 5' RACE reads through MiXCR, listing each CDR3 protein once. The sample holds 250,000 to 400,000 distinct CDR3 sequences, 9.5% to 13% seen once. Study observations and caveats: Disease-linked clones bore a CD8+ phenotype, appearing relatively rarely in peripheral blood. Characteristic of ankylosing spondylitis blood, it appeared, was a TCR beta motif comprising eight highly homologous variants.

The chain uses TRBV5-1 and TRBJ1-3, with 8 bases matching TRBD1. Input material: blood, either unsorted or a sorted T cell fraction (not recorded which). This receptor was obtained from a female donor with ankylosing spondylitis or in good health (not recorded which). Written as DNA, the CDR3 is TGCGCCAGCAGCCCGGACAGGGCACAGGGAAACACCATATATTTT. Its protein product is CASSPDRAQGNTIYF.